The rows below give T cell receptor beta chains drawn from one sample of a study of blood T cell repertoires in COVID-19. The protocol was immunoSEQ multiplex PCR, while the TCRdb copy is restricted to in-frame clones and leaves out a portion. Of around 200,000 clones in the sample, more than 80% were seen once. Source material: PBMCs or T cells enriched from blood (not recorded which). The receptor set was obtained from a man aged 35 to 55 who had recovered from COVID-19. CDR3s leave out the opening cysteine and the closing phenylalanine or tryptophan. The order of the fields is V gene, clone size, J gene, CDR3 protein. Size is omitted from some rows. Given values are once, few, many or a class for expanded clones.

TRBV7-9	.	TRBJ1-4	ASSPWTGGPEKLF
TRBV4-1	once	TRBJ1-2	ASSQEVNFQGDNGYT
TRBV7-2	.	TRBJ2-3	ASSLGGGGGLWDTQY
TRBV7-3	.	TRBJ2-6	ASSLSGGSSGANVLT
TRBV5-1	.	TRBJ2-1	ASSYRDSSYNEQF
TRBV5-1	.	TRBJ2-3	ASKRGHGISDTQY
TRBV5-1	.	TRBJ2-3	ASSSISGITDTQY
TRBV5-1	.	TRBJ2-1	ASRQWTGNNEQF
TRBV3-1/TRBV3-2	.	TRBJ1-5	ASSQGGTMEPQH
TRBV2	.	TRBJ1-3	ASNYRSGNTIY
TRBV6-1	.	TRBJ1-4	ASSEGREEKLF
TRBV3-1/TRBV3-2	.	TRBJ1-5	ASSQGSSNQPQH
TRBV12-3/TRBV12-4	many	TRBJ1-2	ASSPAGTYGYT
TRBV2	.	TRBJ1-2	ASKRGQALTNYGYT
TRBV5-6	.	TRBJ2-1	ASSLPGGREQF
TRBV25-1	.	TRBJ1-4	ASSEFGATNEKLF
TRBV27	few	TRBJ1-1	ASSKGVLGAEAF
TRBV19	.	TRBJ2-7	ASSPRRSSYEQY
TRBV7-3	.	TRBJ1-3	ASSLTGTSGNTIY
TRBV3-1/TRBV3-2	.	TRBJ2-7	ASSQDLRRTQY
TRBV5-1	.	TRBJ2-1	ASSGRDRGYNEQF
TRBV7-7	few	TRBJ1-4	ASSLGQGGNEKLF
TRBV11-2	.	TRBJ1-1	ASSQGAATEAF
TRBV2	many	TRBJ2-7	ASRPDRSYEQY
TRBV19	.	TRBJ1-1	ATGRGVRNTEAF
TRBV7-8	.	TRBJ1-5	ASSPDFRQPQH
TRBV5-1	.	TRBJ1-1	ASSVDGTSPRNTEAF
TRBV7-3	.	TRBJ2-3	ASSLTLTSTDTQY
TRBV5-8	once	TRBJ1-3	ASSATQRNTIY
TRBV10-2	.	TRBJ2-7	ASSESSGVREQY
TRBV19	.	TRBJ1-6	ASTHHGTAAPLH
TRBV20-1	.	TRBJ2-1	SASVPGGVHNEQF
TRBV7-9	.	TRBJ1-4	ASSLVRAGRNEKLF
TRBV12-1	few	TRBJ2-7	ASSCASGQGPDEQY
TRBV28	.	TRBJ1-1	ASRPYGSFGTEAF
TRBV7-2	.	TRBJ2-3	ASGGLAGGSGDTQY
TRBV9	once	TRBJ2-2	ASSQSGSNTGELF
TRBV12-3/TRBV12-4	.	TRBJ1-5	ASSLARQPQH
TRBV10-3	.	TRBJ2-1	AISVGTGAIYNEQF
TRBV29-1	.	TRBJ2-7	SMTGGTLYEQY
TRBV5-1	few	TRBJ1-4	ASSLEGTNEKLF
TRBV7-8	.	TRBJ2-6	ASSLGQLRNVLT
TRBV9	.	TRBJ1-2	ASSALDRGNGYT
TRBV27	once	TRBJ1-2	ASRDRQGDGYT
TRBV5-4	.	TRBJ1-1	ASSPPAGTGGEVTEAF
TRBV29-1	.	TRBJ1-2	STYRGSGYT
TRBV12-5	.	TRBJ1-1	ASALQGVITEAF
TRBV12-5	.	TRBJ2-7	ASGRSRTGNYEQY
TRBV5-1	.	TRBJ2-5	ASSLVRSQETQY